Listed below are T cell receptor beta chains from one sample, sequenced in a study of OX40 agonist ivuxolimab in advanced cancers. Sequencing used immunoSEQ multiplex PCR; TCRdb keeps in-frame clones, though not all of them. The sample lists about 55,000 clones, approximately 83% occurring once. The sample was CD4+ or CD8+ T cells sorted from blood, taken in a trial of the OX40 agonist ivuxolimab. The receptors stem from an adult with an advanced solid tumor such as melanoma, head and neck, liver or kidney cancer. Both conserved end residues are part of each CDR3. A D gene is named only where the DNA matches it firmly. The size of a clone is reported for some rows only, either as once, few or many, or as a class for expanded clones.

CDR3 DNA: TGTGCCAGCAGCTTGTCCTCGTACGAGCAGTACTTC
CDR3 protein: CASSLSSYEQYF
V gene: TRBV9
J gene: TRBJ2-7
D gene: NA
clone size: NA

CDR3 DNA: TGCGCCAGCAGTGAGTCGACAAGGGGACCCGATGAAAAACTGTTTTTT
CDR3 protein: CASSESTRGPDEKLFF
V gene: TRBV10-2
J gene: TRBJ1-4
D gene: NA
clone size: NA

CDR3 DNA: TGTGCCAGGAAGAGTAGCACAGATACGCAGTATTTT
CDR3 protein: CARKSSTDTQYF
V gene: TRBV2
J gene: TRBJ2-3
D gene: NA
clone size: NA

CDR3 DNA: TGCAGCGTTGAAGAAGGAGGGAAGACTGAAGCTTTCTTT
CDR3 protein: CSVEEGGKTEAFF
V gene: TRBV29-1
J gene: TRBJ1-1
D gene: NA
clone size: NA

CDR3 DNA: TGTGCCAGCTCACCTACAGTTCTGATTTACAATGAGCAGTTCTTC
CDR3 protein: CASSPTVLIYNEQFF
V gene: TRBV18
J gene: TRBJ2-1
D gene: NA
clone size: NA

CDR3 DNA: TGTGCCTGGAGGTTGGGGGGCACCGGGGAGCTGTTTTTT
CDR3 protein: CAWRLGGTGELFF
V gene: TRBV30
J gene: TRBJ2-2
D gene: NA
clone size: NA

CDR3 DNA: TGTGCCTGGAGGGCAGGGGTCTACGTGCAGTACTTC
CDR3 protein: CAWRAGVYVQYF
V gene: TRBV30
J gene: TRBJ2-7
D gene: NA
clone size: NA

CDR3 DNA: TGTGCCATCAGTGAGTCGGTAGGCAGCACAGATACGCAGTATTTT
CDR3 protein: CAISESVGSTDTQYF
V gene: TRBV10-3
J gene: TRBJ2-3
D gene: NA
clone size: NA

CDR3 DNA: TGTGCCAGCAGTCGACGGGGAGATACGCAGTATTTT
CDR3 protein: CASSRRGDTQYF
V gene: TRBV6-6
J gene: TRBJ2-3
D gene: NA
clone size: NA

CDR3 DNA: TGTGCCAGCAGCGTAGCGGGACAGCTCACTGGAAACACCATATATTTT
CDR3 protein: CASSVAGQLTGNTIYF
V gene: TRBV9
J gene: TRBJ1-3
D gene: TRBD1
clone size: once